The 16 T cell receptor beta chains presented below share a single source sample, sequenced in a study of blood T cell repertoires in COVID-19 (dated by TCRdb to the early 2020s). The library was prepared using the immunoSEQ multiplex PCR assay. Drawn from immuneACCESS, this table holds only the in-frame rearrangements with V and J called that TCRdb kept. Clones are partly lost; checked studies trace under half to an unresolved V gene and leave the rest unexplained. The sample records 250,000 to 350,000 clones, approximately 87% of which are singletons. The ten largest clones add up to 2.5% to 3% of the sample. The sample taken for sequencing was peripheral blood. The receptors were sampled from a woman younger than 45 with COVID-19, enrolled during active disease.

The rearrangement links TRBV2 to TRBJ1-2, with TRBD1 as a possible D gene (5 bases). The ends were cut back, 0 bases at V and 8 bases at J, with 16 bases in the middle. Germline CDR1 and CDR2: SNHLY and FYNNEI. The CDR3 runs to 15 residues. The CDR3 here is CASSEAPSGIEGYTF. The DNA of the CDR3 is TGTGCCAGCAGTGAAGCCCCATCAGGGATCGAGGGCTACACCTTC.

This clone was picked up a small number of times. The genes are TRBV18 and TRBJ2-5; D is possibly TRBD2 (6 bases). Germline values: CDR1 KGHSH, CDR2 LQKENI. V was trimmed by 2 bases and J by 1 base, leaving 14 bases between them. This CDR3 has 16 residues. CDR3 region: CASSPEGSGIQETQYF. In nucleotides, the CDR3 is TGTGCCAGCTCACCAGAGGGTAGCGGTATCCAAGAGACCCAGTACTTC.

The chain is built from TRBV6-5 and TRBJ2-1; 8 nucleotides line up with TRBD2. The CDR3 length is 12 residues. Germline lookup yields CDR1 MNHEY and CDR2 SVGAGI. The J segment lost 12 bases and the V segment lost 0 bases, leaving 1 base of the junction unmatched. The DNA of the CDR3 is TGTGCCAGCAGTTACTCAGGGACTAGGCAGTTCTTC. Translating it yields CASSYSGTRQFF.

The rearrangement uses TRBV4-1 and TRBJ2-7, with D possibly TRBD2 on 5 matching bases. Trimming shortened V by 1 base and J by 3 bases, and 13 bases separated the two germline ends. Germline CDR1 is MGHRA and CDR2 is YSYEKL. This CDR3 region has 15 residues. As DNA, the CDR3 is TGCGCCAGCAGCCAAGGGTCGGGCGGAGGCTACGAGCAGTACTTC. It codes for CASSQGSGGGYEQYF.

In its sample, this clone was seen once. The rearrangement uses TRBV28 and TRBJ1-3, with D tentatively TRBD1 (6 bases). The CDR3 spans 17 residues. Germline V lookup: CDR1 MDHEN, CDR2 SYDVKM. Deletions cut 8 bases from V and 4 bases from J, with 24 bases between. CDR3 DNA sequence: TGTGCCAGCGGGGGCGGATCTACAGTCCTTCGGGGAAACACCATATATTTT. Translating gives CASGGGSTVLRGNTIYF.

In this sample, this clone turned up a few times. The chain joins TRBV19 to TRBJ2-2, with 10 nucleotides matching TRBD1. This CDR3 comprises 14 residues. The V gene end was trimmed by 8 bases and the J gene end by 6 bases; junction bases not matched to a gene: 6. CDR1 is LNHDA, CDR2 SQIVND, per germline (reference sequence). The chain's CDR3 is CASRGTGVAGELFF. In DNA form, the CDR3 reads TGTGCCAGTCGGGGGACAGGGGTCGCCGGGGAGCTGTTTTTT.

This chain links TRBV30 with TRBJ1-1, with a tentative D call TRBD1 (5 bases). V dropped 0 bases and J dropped 1 base, with 9 bases sitting between them. The CDR3 runs 14 residues. Per the germline V gene, CDR1 is GTSNPN and CDR2 is SVGIG (reference sequence). The CDR3 coding sequence is TGTGCCTGGAGTGTAGGGGCAGGGAACACTGAAGCTTTCTTT. This translates into CAWSVGAGNTEAFF.

The chain has TRBV30 and TRBJ1-6, with TRBD1 identical over 9 bases. Germline V gives CDR1 GTSNPN, CDR2 SVGIG (reference sequence). V shed 4 bases and J 7 bases; nucleotides not matched to a gene: 8. This CDR3 has 15 residues. The chain's CDR3 is CAWISGTGTNSPLHF. The CDR3 bases are TGTGCCTGGATATCCGGGACAGGGACGAATTCACCCCTCCACTTT.

The chain couples TRBV5-4 to TRBJ1-3; TRBD1 aligns across 9 bases. Unmatched junction bases numbered 4, after V lost 3 bases and J lost 0 bases. This CDR3 is built from 16 residues. Germline CDR1 and CDR2: SGHNT and YYREEE (reference sequence). In nucleotides, the CDR3 is TGTGCCAGCAGCTCAGCGACAGGGGGCTCTGGAAACACCATATATTTT. This translates into CASSSATGGSGNTIYF.

The rearrangement uses TRBV13 and TRBJ2-3, with 14 positions matching TRBD2. The J segment lost 2 bases and the V segment lost 5 bases, leaving 6 bases of the junction unmatched. The CDR3 has 17 residues. Germline CDR1 is PRHDT and CDR2 is FYEKMQ (reference sequence). The chain's CDR3 is CASSPGTSGSYTDTQYF. CDR3 nucleotides: TGTGCCAGCAGCCCCGGGACTAGCGGGAGTTACACAGATACGCAGTATTTT.

The chain links TRBV5-8 to TRBJ1-5; 11 bases match TRBD1. The CDR3 totals 14 residues. Germline V CDR1 and CDR2: SGHTS, YDEGEE. The ends lost 4 bases at V and 7 bases at J; junction bases unmatched: 4. The CDR3 sequence: CASSAGQGVQPQHF. CDR3 DNA sequence: TGTGCCAGCAGCGCGGGACAGGGGGTCCAGCCCCAGCATTTT. The full variable domain, completed using reference TRBV5-8 and TRBJ1-5, is EAGVTQSPTHLIKTRGQQATLRCSPISGHTSVYWYQQALGLGLQFLLWYDEGEERNRGNFPPRFSGRQFPNYSSELNVNALELEDSALYLCASSAGQGVQPQHFGDGTRLSIL.

The V and J genes are TRBV5-1 and TRBJ1-3; TRBD1 matches 7 bases. Per germline, CDR1 SGHRS and CDR2 YFSETQ. The CDR3 length is 17 residues. V trimming: 4 bases; J trimming: 3 bases; junction bases outside the gene matches: 13. The CDR3 sequence: CASSLGTAVLGGNTIYF. CDR3 in DNA: TGCGCCAGCAGCCTCGGGACAGCTGTCCTCGGTGGAAACACCATATATTTT.

V gene TRBV9 combines with J gene TRBJ2-1, with 7 positions matching TRBD2. The CDR3 is made up of 15 amino acids. CDR1 is SGDLS, CDR2 YYNGEE, per germline. Germline trimming cut 0 bases from V and 3 bases from J; bases unmatched to any gene: 3. The DNA of the CDR3 is TGTGCCAGCAGCGTAGAGCGGGATTACTACAATGAGCAGTTCTTC. As protein: CASSVERDYYNEQFF. Filled out from reference TRBV9 and TRBJ2-1, the complete variable domain reads DSGVTQTPKHLITATGQRVTLRCSPRSGDLSVYWYQQSLDQGLQFLIQYYNGEERAKGNILERFSAQQFPDLHSELNLSSLELGDSALYFCASSVERDYYNEQFFGPGTRLTVL.

Here the CDR3 DNA reads TGTGCCAGCAAACTACAGGGGTATGGCACTGAAGCTTTCTTT. Its translation is CASKLQGYGTEAFF. The genes are TRBV2 and TRBJ1-1; 7 bases are a match to TRBD1. Per germline, CDR1 SNHLY and CDR2 FYNNEI. The V segment lost 7 bases and the J segment 4 bases; nucleotides outside the gene matches: 9. The CDR3 contains 14 residues.

This rearrangement joins TRBV19 to TRBJ2-6, with D maybe TRBD1 (6 bases). The CDR3 sequence is 16 residues long. Trimming pared 2 bases from V and 0 bases from J, leaving 8 bases between. The germline CDR1 and CDR2 sequences are LNHDA and SQIVND (reference sequence). The CDR3 sequence: CASSIRGTSGANVLTF. CDR3 DNA: TGTGCCAGTAGTATAAGGGGGACCTCTGGGGCCAACGTCCTGACTTTC. The full variable domain, rest sourced from reference TRBV19 and TRBJ2-6, is DGGITQSPKYLFRKEGQNVTLSCEQNLNHDAMYWYRQDPGQGLRLIYYSQIVNDFQKGDIAEGYSVSREKKESFPLTVTSAQKNPTAFYLCASSIRGTSGANVLTFGAGSRLTVL.

This chain links TRBV30 with TRBJ1-2; D is uncertain. Germline lookup yields CDR1 GTSNPN and CDR2 SVGIG (reference sequence). This CDR3 has 12 amino acids. V lost 1 base and J 4 bases, leaving 7 bases between the germline ends. The CDR3 is CAWSEQFYGYTF. CDR3 coding DNA: TGTGCCTGGAGTGAACAGTTCTATGGCTACACCTTC. Drawing the rest from reference TRBV30 and TRBJ1-2, the complete variable domain is SQTIHQWPATLVQPVGSPLSLECTVEGTSNPNLYWYRQAAGRGLQLLFYSVGIGQISSEVPQNLSASRPQDRQFILSSKKLLLSDSGFYLCAWSEQFYGYTFGSGTRLTVV.